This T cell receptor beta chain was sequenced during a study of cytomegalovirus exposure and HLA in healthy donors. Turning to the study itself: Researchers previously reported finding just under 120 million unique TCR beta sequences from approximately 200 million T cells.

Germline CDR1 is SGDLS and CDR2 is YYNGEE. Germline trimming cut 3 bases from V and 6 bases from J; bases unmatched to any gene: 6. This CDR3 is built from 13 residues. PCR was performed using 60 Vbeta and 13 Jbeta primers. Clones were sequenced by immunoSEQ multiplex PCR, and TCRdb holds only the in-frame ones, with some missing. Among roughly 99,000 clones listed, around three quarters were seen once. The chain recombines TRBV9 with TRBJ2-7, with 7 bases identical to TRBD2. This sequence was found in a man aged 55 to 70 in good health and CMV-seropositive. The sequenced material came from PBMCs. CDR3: CASSAGTTGEQYF. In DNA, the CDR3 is TGTGCCAGCAGCGCCGGGACTACAGGCGAGCAGTACTTC.